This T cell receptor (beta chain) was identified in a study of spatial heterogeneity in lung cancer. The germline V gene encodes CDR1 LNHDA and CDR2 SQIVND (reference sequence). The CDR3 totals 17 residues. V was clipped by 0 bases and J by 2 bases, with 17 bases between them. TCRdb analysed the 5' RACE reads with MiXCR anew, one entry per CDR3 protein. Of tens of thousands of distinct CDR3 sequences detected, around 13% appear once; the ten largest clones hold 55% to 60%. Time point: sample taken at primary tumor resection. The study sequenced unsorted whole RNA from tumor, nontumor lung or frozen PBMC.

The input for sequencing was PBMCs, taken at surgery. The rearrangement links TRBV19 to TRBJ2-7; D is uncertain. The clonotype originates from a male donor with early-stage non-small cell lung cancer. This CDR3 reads CASSIDHQLHSPYEQYF. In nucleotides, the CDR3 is TGTGCCAGTAGTATAGATCACCAACTCCATAGTCCCTACGAGCAGTACTTC.